Below, 30 T cell receptor beta chains from the same sample are listed, as sequenced in a study of shared clonotypes between healthy human individuals. TCRdb's copy holds only in-frame clones and misses some; the assay was immunoSEQ multiplex PCR. The data contain millions of clones, roughly 94% of them singletons. Sample: naive CD4+ T cells sorted from blood. Subset meaning: CD45RA+ positively selected. These receptors came from a man between 18 and 29 years old in good health.

The chain links TRBV27 to TRBJ2-5; possibly TRBD1 or TRBD2 for D (5 bases each). This CDR3 spans 12 amino acids. V shed 10 bases and J shed 2 bases, with 11 bases lying between them. CDR1 and CDR2 (germline): MNHEY, SMNVEV (reference sequence). In DNA form, the CDR3 reads TGTGCCACCCGGGACGCACAAGAGACCCAGTACTTC. As protein: CATRDAQETQYF.

About this clone: The same CDR3 arises from other DNA sequences in this sample as well. The chain carries TRBV2 and TRBJ2-7; 7 nucleotides agree with TRBD2. Germline V gives CDR1 SNHLY, CDR2 FYNNEI. The length of the CDR3 is 13 residues. Trimming cost V 4 bases and J 3 bases; bases outside gene matches: 3. The CDR3 DNA reads TGTGCCAGCAGTGTTGGACTAGGCTACGAGCAGTACTTC. Residues: CASSVGLGYEQYF.

This clone was seen just once. This chain links TRBV6-1 with TRBJ2-7; possible D gene TRBD2, 6 bases. Trimming pared 0 bases from V and 2 bases from J, leaving 11 bases between. CDR3 size: 15 residues. Per the germline V gene, CDR1 is MNHNS and CDR2 is SASEGT. CDR3 nucleotides: TGTGCCAGCAGTGAAGCGGGGGGATTTCCCTACGAGCAGTACTTC. This codes for CASSEAGGFPYEQYF.

J is TRBJ1-1 and V is TRBV28; unclear D gene. The CDR3 has 14 residues. The V end lost 6 bases, the J end lost 3 bases, and 14 bases lay between the germline ends. Germline CDR1 MDHEN, CDR2 SYDVKM. CDR3 nucleotides: TGTGCCAGCAGCAAACAGACGGACCACACTGAAGCTTTCTTT. As protein: CASSKQTDHTEAFF.

The rearrangement joins TRBV6-1 to TRBJ2-5, with 7 bases lining up with TRBD1. Per the germline V gene, CDR1 is MNHNS and CDR2 is SASEGT. V trimming: 7 bases; J trimming: 1 base; junction bases outside the gene matches: 9. CDR3 length equals 15 residues. CDR3 sequence reads: CASTELQGVQETQYF. In nucleotides, the CDR3 is TGTGCCAGCACCGAGCTCCAGGGGGTCCAAGAGACCCAGTACTTC.

On this clone itself: This sample also contains other DNA sequences that code for the same CDR3. The rearrangement links TRBV20-1 to TRBJ1-1; no reliable D call. V gave up 4 bases and J gave up 1 base, with 4 bases separating them. The CDR3 length is 11 residues. Germline loops: CDR1 DFQATT, CDR2 SNEGSKA (reference sequence). The CDR3 loop reads CSANKNTEAFF. DNA of the CDR3: TGCAGTGCTAACAAGAACACTGAAGCTTTCTTT.

CDR3 region: CASTQTGTGRYEQYF. For the CDR3, the DNA is TGTGCCAGTACTCAAACCGGGACAGGGAGATACGAGCAGTACTTC. J is TRBJ2-7 and V is TRBV19; 9 nucleotides line up with TRBD1. Germline V gene data show CDR1 as LNHDA and CDR2 as SQIVND (reference sequence). The length of the CDR3 is 15 residues. Unmatched junction bases numbered 11, after V lost 7 bases and J lost 4 bases.

The CDR3 reads CASSDRTGDIQYF. The DNA of the CDR3 is TGCGCCAGCAGTGACCGGACAGGAGACATTCAGTACTTC. The chain joins TRBV10-1 to TRBJ2-4, with 7 positions matching TRBD1. The CDR3 is 13 residues long. The V gene end was trimmed by 3 bases and the J gene end by 8 bases; junction bases not matched to a gene: 4. CDR1 WNHNN and CDR2 SYGVQD come from the germline V gene (reference sequence).

This chain connects TRBV5-6 to TRBJ1-4; D call uncertain. V gave up 4 bases and J gave up 1 base, with 11 bases separating them. CDR1 and CDR2 (germline): SGHDT, YYEEEE. This CDR3 has 15 residues. CDR3: CASSRYTETNEKLFF. CDR3 in DNA: TGTGCCAGCAGCCGGTACACAGAAACTAATGAAAAACTGTTTTTT.

The chain recombines TRBV10-2 with TRBJ1-1; perhaps TRBD1 as D (5 bases). The CDR3 extends over 11 amino acids. The germline CDR1 and CDR2 sequences are WSHSY and SAAADI. Trimming stripped 8 bases from V and 6 bases from J, with 10 bases between. DNA for the CDR3: TGCGCCAGCGCTACAGGTCCTGAAGCTTTCTTT. Translated: CASATGPEAFF.

As for this clone: This sample also contains other DNA sequences that code for the same CDR3. This sequence joins TRBV7-9 and TRBJ2-5, with D maybe TRBD2 (5 bases). Trimming took 1 base from V and 1 from J, leaving 10 bases between them. This CDR3 is built from 15 residues. Germline V gene data show CDR1 as SEHNR and CDR2 as FQNEAQ (reference sequence). The CDR3 loop reads CASSLGRAGQETQYF. The CDR3 DNA reads TGTGCCAGCAGCTTAGGGCGGGCGGGCCAAGAGACCCAGTACTTC.

The chain employs TRBV5-1 and TRBJ1-1; D perhaps matches TRBD1 (6 bases). Trimming cost V 5 bases and J 0 bases, with 17 bases left between them. CDR1 and CDR2 from the germline V gene are SGHRS and YFSETQ. CDR3 length: 16 amino acids. The CDR3 sequence is CASRTSQGDMNTEAFF. The CDR3 DNA sequence: TGCGCCAGCAGAACCTCGCAAGGGGACATGAACACTGAAGCTTTCTTT.

This clone was observed a single time. The chain uses TRBV6-5 and TRBJ2-1; no reliable D call. V lost 6 bases and J lost 3, with 6 bases in between. The CDR3 length is 12 residues. Germline CDR1 and CDR2: MNHEY and SVGAGI. The CDR3, as DNA: TGTGCCAGCAGAACACTCTACAATGAGCAGTTCTTC. Protein: CASRTLYNEQFF.

This clone appeared a single time. This chain connects TRBV18 to TRBJ2-6; D gene unclear. The CDR3 has 15 residues. V lost 6 bases and J 0 bases, leaving 9 bases between the germline ends. CDR1 KGHSH and CDR2 LQKENI come from the germline V gene. The CDR3 DNA follows: TGTGCCAGCTCCCCCTATAACTCTGGGGCCAACGTCCTGACTTTC. Translation: CASSPYNSGANVLTF. The whole variable domain, remainder taken from reference TRBV18 and TRBJ2-6, is NAGVMQNPRHLVRRRGQEARLRCSPMKGHSHVYWYRQLPEEGLKFMVYLQKENIIDESGMPKERFSAEFPKEGPSILRIQQVVRGDSAAYFCASSPYNSGANVLTFGAGSRLTVL.

As concerns this clone: This sample includes further DNA sequences coding for the same CDR3. The chain joins TRBV7-9 to TRBJ2-4; D uncertain. The CDR3 is made up of 12 amino acids. The V end lost 1 base, the J end lost 7 bases, and 5 bases lay between the germline ends. Germline V gene sequence: CDR1 SEHNR, CDR2 FQNEAQ (reference sequence). The CDR3 here is CASSLGQNIQYF. The CDR3 DNA reads TGTGCCAGCAGCTTAGGGCAGAACATTCAGTACTTC.

This chain connects TRBV4-1 to TRBJ2-3; no clear D. Trimming removed 3 bases at V and 1 base at J, with 11 bases between. The CDR3 runs 15 residues. Germline V gives CDR1 MGHRA, CDR2 YSYEKL. The DNA of the CDR3 is TGCGCCAGCAGCCAGGGAATCGTCGGCACAGATACGCAGTATTTT. It encodes CASSQGIVGTDTQYF.

This rearrangement joins TRBV18 to TRBJ1-2; possible D gene TRBD1, 6 bases. The CDR3 covers 13 residues. The V gene lost 4 bases and the J gene lost 5 bases, with 11 bases spanning the gap. In germline, CDR1 is KGHSH, CDR2 LQKENI. This CDR3 reads CASSQRTEYGYTF. The CDR3 DNA is TGTGCCAGCTCACAACGGACAGAGTATGGCTACACCTTC.

This clone showed up just once. The chain recombines TRBV30 with TRBJ2-5; weak D call: TRBD1 (7 bases). The CDR3 loop spans 13 amino acids. V was trimmed by 5 bases and J by 5 bases, leaving 15 bases between them. CDR1 is GTSNPN, CDR2 SVGIG, per germline (reference sequence). The CDR3 reads CAWGGGGMETQYF. In DNA form, the CDR3 reads TGTGCCTGGGGTGGAGGGGGCATGGAGACCCAGTACTTC.

The chain couples TRBV11-2 to TRBJ1-1; possibly TRBD1 for D (5 bases). The CDR3 extends over 14 amino acids. Germline V gene sequence: CDR1 SGHAT, CDR2 FQNNGV. Trimming took off 1 base at V and 4 bases at J, with 10 bases between the two ends. CDR3 DNA sequence: TGTGCCAGCAGCTTAGTTCAGGGATCCACTGAAGCTTTCTTT. Its translation is CASSLVQGSTEAFF.

The chain couples TRBV2 to TRBJ1-4, with 10 nucleotides matching TRBD1. The J segment lost 8 bases and the V segment lost 5 bases, leaving 8 bases of the junction unmatched. There are 15 residues in the CDR3. CDR1 is SNHLY, CDR2 FYNNEI, per germline. CDR3 sequence reads: CASSTPTGGLEKLFF. CDR3 coding DNA: TGTGCCAGCAGTACCCCGACAGGGGGCTTGGAAAAACTGTTTTTT.

The chain carries TRBV15 and TRBJ1-2; 9 bases map to TRBD1. The CDR3 is 14 residues long. Germline V gives CDR1 LNHNV, CDR2 YYDKDF (reference sequence). Trimming removed 1 base from V and 13 bases from J; junction bases left unmatched: 10. CDR3 residues: CATSRVQGAKNSTF. Written as DNA, the CDR3 is TGTGCCACCAGCAGAGTACAGGGGGCGAAAAACTCCACCTTC.

The chain carries TRBV5-1 and TRBJ2-3, with 10 bases lining up with TRBD1. With V trimmed by 3 bases and J by 4 bases, 8 bases remained unmatched. Germline V gene lookup returns CDR1 SGHRS and CDR2 YFSETQ. The CDR3 consists of 16 residues. CDR3 amino acids: CASSYKGDRGPDTQYF. The CDR3 DNA follows: TGCGCCAGCAGCTACAAAGGGGACAGGGGCCCAGATACGCAGTATTTT.

Only a few counts were recorded for this clone. The chain has TRBV10-3 and TRBJ1-5; a possible D gene is TRBD1 (5 bases). V lost 4 bases and J lost 3, with 7 bases in between. The CDR3 has 13 residues. The germline gives CDR1 ENHRY, CDR2 SYGVKD. The CDR3 region has the DNA TGTGCCATCAGTGCAGGGAACAATCAGCCCCAGCATTTT. Protein sequence: CAISAGNNQPQHF.

J is TRBJ2-1 and V is TRBV18, with D tentatively TRBD2 (5 bases). CDR3 length: 15 amino acids. Deletions cut 2 bases from V and 0 bases from J, with 8 bases between. Germline V gene sequence: CDR1 KGHSH, CDR2 LQKENI. For the CDR3, the DNA is TGTGCCAGCTCACCAAGCCGGGACTCCTACAATGAGCAGTTCTTC. Translation: CASSPSRDSYNEQFF.

V is TRBV20-1 and J is TRBJ2-1, with D tentatively TRBD1 or TRBD2 (6 bases each). V gave up 3 bases and J gave up 8 bases, with 8 bases separating them. There are 11 residues in the CDR3. Looked up from germline, CDR1 is DFQATT and CDR2 is SNEGSKA (reference sequence). Written as DNA, the CDR3 is TGCAGTGCTAGCGGGGGCCATGAGCAGTTCTTC. Translated: CSASGGHEQFF.

Remarks on this clone: Within the sample, other DNA sequences also encode this same CDR3. This chain uses TRBV6-5 with TRBJ2-2; the D call may be TRBD1 or TRBD2 (5 bases each). CDR1 is MNHEY, CDR2 SVGAGI, per germline. The CDR3 length is 12 residues. The V and J ends lost 6 bases and 7 bases respectively, with 9 bases between them. The CDR3 DNA is TGTGCCAGCAGCCGGGGCAGCGGGGAGCTGTTTTTT. This encodes CASSRGSGELFF.

The chain couples TRBV2 to TRBJ2-4; TRBD1 matches at 11 bases. From germline, CDR1 is SNHLY and CDR2 FYNNEI. V shed 6 bases, J shed 7 bases, and the junction held 8 bases outside the gene matches. This CDR3 is 15 amino acids long. CDR3 sequence reads: CASRDRDRGRNIQYF. As DNA, the CDR3 is TGTGCCAGCAGGGACCGGGACAGGGGGAGGAACATTCAGTACTTC. Variable domain in full (rest from reference TRBV2 and TRBJ2-4): EPEVTQTPSHQVTQMGQEVILRCVPISNHLYFYWYRQILGQKVEFLVSFYNNEISEKSEIFDDQFSVERPDGSNFTLKIRSTKLEDSAMYFCASRDRDRGRNIQYFGAGTRLSVL.

The chain is built from TRBV5-1 and TRBJ2-5, with a weak D call TRBD2 (5 bases). Looked up from germline, CDR1 is SGHRS and CDR2 is YFSETQ. This CDR3 is built from 15 residues. V was clipped by 3 bases and J by 6 bases, with 18 bases between them. The CDR3 region is CASSSDSGLSKTQYF. CDR3 bases: TGCGCCAGCAGCTCCGACTCGGGGTTGTCGAAGACCCAGTACTTC.

V is TRBV5-1 and J is TRBJ1-1, with 7 bases that match TRBD1. Germline values: CDR1 SGHRS, CDR2 YFSETQ. This CDR3 region has 13 residues. With V trimmed by 4 bases and J by 9 bases, 9 bases remained unmatched. CDR3 in DNA: TGCGCCAGCAGCACTACAGGGGAGGGTAAAGCTTTCTTT. This sequence encodes CASSTTGEGKAFF.

The genes are TRBV10-1 and TRBJ1-4; D call uncertain. The CDR3 sequence is 13 residues long. V was trimmed by 4 bases and J by 2 bases, leaving 5 bases between them. In germline, CDR1 is WNHNN, CDR2 SYGVQD (reference sequence). The CDR3: CASSGSTNEKLFF. For the CDR3, the DNA is TGCGCCAGCAGTGGAAGTACTAATGAAAAACTGTTTTTT.